Listed below are T cell receptor beta chains from one sample, sequenced in a study of cytomegalovirus exposure and HLA in healthy donors. Assay used: immunoSEQ multiplex PCR; TCRdb lists only in-frame clones, some missing. This sample has under 200,000 clones, with 80% found just once. Source material: PBMCs. The receptors were gathered from a woman between 45 and 65 years old in good health and CMV-seropositive. Each CDR3 is given with its conserved first and last residue. A D gene is named only where the DNA matches it firmly. The size entry is marked missing in some rows and otherwise reads once, few, many or a size class.

TRBJ2-1	TRBV11-2	once	.	TGTGCCAGCAGCTTAGTGGCCAGCTCCTACAATGAGCAGTTCTTC	CASSLVASSYNEQFF
TRBJ2-7	TRBV6-5	.	.	TGTGCCAGCAGTTACGGGGGCTGGTCCTACGAGCAGTACTTC	CASSYGGWSYEQYF
TRBJ1-1	TRBV19	few	TRBD1	TGTGCCAGTAGACGGACAGGGGAAGCTTTCTTT	CASRRTGEAFF
TRBJ2-1	TRBV9	.	.	TGTGCCAGCAGCGTCTCTCGGACAGTCTCCTACAATGAGCAGTTCTTC	CASSVSRTVSYNEQFF
TRBJ2-7	TRBV20-1	.	.	TGCAGTGCTAGGGGCTACGAGCAGTACTTC	CSARGYEQYF
TRBJ1-3	TRBV2	.	.	TGTGCCAGCACCGCGGGCCAACCGGCAGGAAACACCATATATTTT	CASTAGQPAGNTIYF
TRBJ2-5	TRBV9	.	TRBD1	TGTGCCAGCAGCCCCCCCGGGTCGACAGGGCTAGGGGAGACCCAGTACTTC	CASSPPGSTGLGETQYF
TRBJ2-7	TRBV9	.	.	TGTGCCAGCAGCGTAGTCGAGGGCTCCTACGAGCAGTACTTC	CASSVVEGSYEQYF
TRBJ2-4	TRBV5-4	.	.	TGTGCCAGCAGCGCACAAGTAGCCAAAAACATTCAGTACTTC	CASSAQVAKNIQYF
TRBJ1-2	TRBV7-2	.	TRBD1	TGTGCCAGCAGCTTAGACGGGACAGGGGCCACCTCGCCCTATGGCTACACCTTC	CASSLDGTGATSPYGYTF
TRBJ1-1	TRBV4-3	few	.	TGCGCCAGCAGCCTTCATAGGACAGCGAACACTGAAGCTTTCTTT	CASSLHRTANTEAFF
TRBJ2-1	TRBV6-1	.	TRBD1	TGTGCCAGCAGTCACAGGGGCTCCTACAATGAGCAGTTCTTC	CASSHRGSYNEQFF
TRBJ1-2	TRBV27	.	.	TGTGCCAGCAGTCCGACGGGGGGGGCCGGCTACACCTTC	CASSPTGGAGYTF